The 8 T cell receptor beta chains below were found in one sample sequenced in a study of blood T cell repertoires in COVID-19. TCRdb's table, derived via immunoSEQ multiplex PCR, lists solely in-frame clones and lacks some. The data hold about 200,000 clones, with about 86% observed a single time. Sequenced material: PBMCs or T cells enriched from blood (not recorded which). These receptors were taken from a man aged 40-49 years who had recovered from COVID-19.

The rearrangement links TRBV18 to TRBJ1-3; D uncertain. The V gene lost 2 bases and the J gene lost 0 bases, with 5 bases spanning the gap. Germline V gives CDR1 KGHSH, CDR2 LQKENI. This CDR3 spans 14 amino acids. In nucleotides, the CDR3 is TGTGCCAGCTCACCAGAGCGCTCTGGAAACACCATATATTTT. Translated: CASSPERSGNTIYF.

The chain couples TRBV5-1 to TRBJ1-6; D not resolved. CDR1 and CDR2 from the germline V gene are SGHRS and YFSETQ. The V and J ends lost 3 bases and 7 bases respectively, with 14 bases between them. The CDR3 extends over 15 amino acids. As DNA, the CDR3 is TGCGCCAGCAGCTCAGACCCAGGTTCCAATTCACCCCTCCACTTT. It codes for CASSSDPGSNSPLHF.

The gene calls are TRBV9 and TRBJ2-1; the match to TRBD1 covers 8 bases. V lost 4 bases and J lost 3; bases outside the gene matches: 9. This CDR3 contains 16 residues. CDR1 and CDR2 (germline): SGDLS, YYNGEE. CDR3 bases: TGTGCCAGCAGCTCCAACGGCGGACAGGGCTACAATGAGCAGTTCTTC. It is translated as CASSSNGGQGYNEQFF.

The rearrangement uses TRBV3-1 (or the pseudogene TRBV3-2) and TRBJ1-2, with 9 bases fitting TRBD1. V dropped 2 bases and J dropped 8; count of bases not matched to a gene: 12. The length of the CDR3 is 16 residues. Germline V gene data show CDR1 as LGHDT and CDR2 as YNNKEL (reference sequence). In DNA, the CDR3 is TGTGCCAGCAGCCAAATAAACCGAGGGACAGGGTTAGGCTACACCTTC. It translates to CASSQINRGTGLGYTF.

The chain joins TRBV6-2 or TRBV6-3 to TRBJ1-1, with D unresolved. V shed 5 bases and J shed 8 bases, with 15 bases lying between them. This CDR3 has 13 amino acids. Germline lookup yields CDR1 MNHEY and CDR2 SVGEGT. Written as DNA, the CDR3 is TGTGCCAGCAGTCCGCCACAGCTCAGGGAAGCTTTCTTT. Its translation: CASSPPQLREAFF.

This clone was seen once. The chain joins TRBV5-1 to TRBJ2-7; 7 bases line up with TRBD1. Per the germline V gene, CDR1 is SGHRS and CDR2 is YFSETQ. The V gene end was trimmed by 2 bases and the J gene end by 4 bases; junction bases not matched to a gene: 18. The CDR3 runs to 18 residues. CDR3 loop: CASSLAPSGTAYGYEQYF. CDR3 bases: TGCGCCAGCAGCTTAGCACCGTCCGGGACAGCCTACGGGTACGAGCAGTACTTC.

A note on this clone: The sample has other DNA sequences that encode this CDR3 too. The chain carries TRBV5-1 and TRBJ1-1; TRBD1 matches at 7 bases. In germline, CDR1 is SGHRS, CDR2 YFSETQ. Unmatched junction bases numbered 3, after V lost 0 bases and J lost 1 base. The CDR3 runs to 15 residues. The DNA of the CDR3 is TGCGCCAGCAGCTTGGCGGCAGGGGGGAACACTGAAGCTTTCTTT. Protein sequence: CASSLAAGGNTEAFF.

The V call is TRBV7-9, the J call TRBJ1-2; 9 nucleotides match TRBD1. The length of the CDR3 is 18 residues. The trim removed 5 bases at V and 5 bases at J, leaving 18 bases unmatched. Germline V CDR1 and CDR2: SEHNR, FQNEAQ (reference sequence). The CDR3 DNA follows: TGTGCCAGCAGCGATCGAAGGGACAGGGTAGGGCCGGTTTATGGCTACACCTTC. Translating it yields CASSDRRDRVGPVYGYTF.